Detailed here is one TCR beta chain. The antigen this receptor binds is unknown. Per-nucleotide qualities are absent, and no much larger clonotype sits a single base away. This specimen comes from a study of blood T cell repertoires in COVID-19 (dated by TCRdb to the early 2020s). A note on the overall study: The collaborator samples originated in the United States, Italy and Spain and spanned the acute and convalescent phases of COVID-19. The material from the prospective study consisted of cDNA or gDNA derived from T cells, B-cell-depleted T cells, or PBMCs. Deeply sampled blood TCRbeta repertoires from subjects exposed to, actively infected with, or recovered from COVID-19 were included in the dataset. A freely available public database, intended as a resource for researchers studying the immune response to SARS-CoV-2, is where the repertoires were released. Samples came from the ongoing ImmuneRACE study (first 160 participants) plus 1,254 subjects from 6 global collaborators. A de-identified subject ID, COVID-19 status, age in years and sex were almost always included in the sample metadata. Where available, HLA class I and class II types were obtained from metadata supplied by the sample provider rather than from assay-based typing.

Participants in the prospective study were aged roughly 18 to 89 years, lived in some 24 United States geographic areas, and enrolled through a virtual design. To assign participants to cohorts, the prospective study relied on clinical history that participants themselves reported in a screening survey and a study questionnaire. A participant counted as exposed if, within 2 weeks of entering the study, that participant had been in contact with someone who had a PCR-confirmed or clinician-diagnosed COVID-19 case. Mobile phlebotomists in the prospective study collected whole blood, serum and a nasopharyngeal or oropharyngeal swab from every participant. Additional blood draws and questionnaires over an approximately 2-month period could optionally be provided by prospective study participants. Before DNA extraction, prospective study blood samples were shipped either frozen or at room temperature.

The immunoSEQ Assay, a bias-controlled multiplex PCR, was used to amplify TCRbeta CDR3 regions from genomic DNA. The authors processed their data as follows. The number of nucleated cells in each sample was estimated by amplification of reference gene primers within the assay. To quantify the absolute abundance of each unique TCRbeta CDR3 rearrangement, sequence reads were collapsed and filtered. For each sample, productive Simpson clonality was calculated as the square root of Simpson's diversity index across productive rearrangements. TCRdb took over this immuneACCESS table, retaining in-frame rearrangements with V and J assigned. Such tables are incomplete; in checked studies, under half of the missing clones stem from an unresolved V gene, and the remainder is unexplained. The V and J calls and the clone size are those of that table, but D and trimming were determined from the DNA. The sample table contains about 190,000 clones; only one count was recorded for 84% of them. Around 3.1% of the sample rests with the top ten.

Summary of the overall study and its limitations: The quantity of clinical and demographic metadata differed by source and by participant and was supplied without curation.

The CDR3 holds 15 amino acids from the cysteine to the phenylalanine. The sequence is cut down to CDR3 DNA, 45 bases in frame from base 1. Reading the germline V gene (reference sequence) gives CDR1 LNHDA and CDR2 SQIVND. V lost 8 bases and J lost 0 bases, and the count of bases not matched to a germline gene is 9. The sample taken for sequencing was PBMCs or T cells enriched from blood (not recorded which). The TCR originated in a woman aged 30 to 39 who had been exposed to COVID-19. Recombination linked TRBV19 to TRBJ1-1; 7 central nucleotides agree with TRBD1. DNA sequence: TGTGCCAGTGTGGGGACAGAAGCCATGAACACTGAAGCTTTCTTT. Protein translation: CASVGTEAMNTEAFF.